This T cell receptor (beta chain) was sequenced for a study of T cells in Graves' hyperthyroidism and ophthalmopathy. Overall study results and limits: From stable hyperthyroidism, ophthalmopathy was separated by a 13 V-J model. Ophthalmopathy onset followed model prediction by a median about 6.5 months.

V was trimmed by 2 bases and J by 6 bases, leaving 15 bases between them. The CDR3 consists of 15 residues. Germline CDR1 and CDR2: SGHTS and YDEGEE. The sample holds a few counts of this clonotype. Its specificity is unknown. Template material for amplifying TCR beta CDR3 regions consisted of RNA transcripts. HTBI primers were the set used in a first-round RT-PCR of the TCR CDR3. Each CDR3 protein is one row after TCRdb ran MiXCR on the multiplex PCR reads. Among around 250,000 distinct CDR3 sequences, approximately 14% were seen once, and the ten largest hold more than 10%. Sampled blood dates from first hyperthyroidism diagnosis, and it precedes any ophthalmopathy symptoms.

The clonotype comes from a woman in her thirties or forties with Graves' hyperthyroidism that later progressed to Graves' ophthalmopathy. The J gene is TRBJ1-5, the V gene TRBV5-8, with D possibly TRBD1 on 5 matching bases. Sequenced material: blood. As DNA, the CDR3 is TGTGCCAGCAGCTTCACAGGCGATTATGGTCAGCCCCAGCATTTT. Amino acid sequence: CASSFTGDYGQPQHF.